The T cell receptor (beta chain) described here comes from a study of radiation and T cells in renal cell carcinoma. Findings of the study overall: Pretreatment tumor biopsies were lacking, so baseline clonotypes are unknown.

This clone was picked up one time. The antigen is undetermined. V was cut by 0 bases and J by 2 bases, with 7 bases left in between. Germline CDR1 MNHEY, CDR2 SMNVEV (reference sequence). The CDR3 is 14 residues long. Time point described: baseline pretreatment blood. As to treatment: 15 Gy SBRT to primary tumor, nephrectomy 4 weeks later. This renal cell carcinoma was of the clear cell type. Clones were sequenced by immunoSEQ multiplex PCR, and TCRdb holds only the in-frame ones, with some missing. The sample consists of about 140,000 clones, less than 90% of them appearing once. The material was blood, obtained from a patient whose treatment included radiotherapy and nephrectomy. The source of this sequence is a woman between 50 and 59 years old with renal cell carcinoma. The gene calls are TRBV27 and TRBJ1-2; D is unclear. The CDR3 sequence is CASSLSEGNYGYTF. CDR3 coding DNA: TGTGCCAGCAGTTTATCGGAGGGAAACTATGGCTACACCTTC.